This record covers a single T cell receptor (beta chain). What it recognizes is unknown. The donors, all of them Caucasian adults, lived in Nashville, Tennessee. After removal of 0 bases from V and 8 bases from J, the junction contained 3 bases not matched to a gene. The germline gives CDR1 MNHEY, CDR2 SVGAGI. This CDR3 has 13 amino acids. This sample is part of a study of shared clonotypes between healthy human individuals. Study observations and caveats: Rarefaction revealed incomplete sorted-subset sequencing despite large depth.

Data came from immunoSEQ multiplex PCR; TCRdb stores just in-frame clones and leaves some out. Of hundreds of thousands of clones listed, roughly 70% are singletons. This TCR was recovered from a woman in her 30s in good health. The material sequenced was memory CD4+ T cells sorted from blood. Subset indicated: CD45RA-negative fraction. The chain joins TRBV6-5 to TRBJ1-1; 7 bases are shared with TRBD1. This chain's CDR3 is CASSYSKDREAFF. The CDR3 nucleotides are TGTGCCAGCAGTTACTCGAAGGACAGGGAAGCTTTCTTT.